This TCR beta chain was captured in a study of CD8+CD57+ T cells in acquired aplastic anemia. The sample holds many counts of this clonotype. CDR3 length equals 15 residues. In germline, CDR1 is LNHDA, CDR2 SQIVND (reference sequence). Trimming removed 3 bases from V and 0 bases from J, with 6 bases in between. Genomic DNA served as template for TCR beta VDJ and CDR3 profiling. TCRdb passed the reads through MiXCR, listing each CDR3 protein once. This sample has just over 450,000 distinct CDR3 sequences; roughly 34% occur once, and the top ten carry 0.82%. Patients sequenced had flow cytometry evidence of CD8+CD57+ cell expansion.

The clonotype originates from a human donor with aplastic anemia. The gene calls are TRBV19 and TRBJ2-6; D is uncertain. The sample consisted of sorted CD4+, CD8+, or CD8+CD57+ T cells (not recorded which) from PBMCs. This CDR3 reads CASSMLDSGANVLTF. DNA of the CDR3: TGTGCCAGTAGTATGCTGGACTCTGGGGCCAACGTCCTGACTTTC.